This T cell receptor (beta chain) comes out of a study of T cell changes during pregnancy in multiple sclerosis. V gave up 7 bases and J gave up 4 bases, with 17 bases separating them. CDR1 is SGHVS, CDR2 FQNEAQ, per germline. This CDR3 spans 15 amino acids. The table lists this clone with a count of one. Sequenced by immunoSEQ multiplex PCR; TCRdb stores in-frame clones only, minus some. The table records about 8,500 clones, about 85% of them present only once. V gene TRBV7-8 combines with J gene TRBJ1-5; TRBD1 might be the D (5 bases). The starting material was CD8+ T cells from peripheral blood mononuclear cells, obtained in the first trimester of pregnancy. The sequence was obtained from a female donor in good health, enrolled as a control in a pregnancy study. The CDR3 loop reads CASTSHGGVNQPQHF. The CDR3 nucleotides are TGTGCCAGCACCTCCCACGGGGGGGTTAATCAGCCCCAGCATTTT.